This TCR beta chain originates from a study of metastatic and nonmetastatic thyroid tumors (dated by TCRdb to about 2020). For the wider study: Repertoires from peripheral blood and from tumor or nodule tissue samples of malignant and benign thyroid patients were compared. Study-wide findings and limitations: In both blood and tumor samples, malignant tumors were reported to have significantly higher TCR beta diversity than benign nodules.

Details on this clone: Its antigen is currently not known. Nothing much larger sits one base from this clone, and base qualities are not available.

CDR1 is given as SGHAT and CDR2 as FQNNGV, both from the germline V gene. The CDR3 holds 15 amino acids from the cysteine to the phenylalanine. Only the CDR3 part of the read is kept: 45 bases, read in frame from the first base. V sheds 5 bases and J sheds 11 bases, leaving 21 bases between their ends. The library was built by means of PCR. Sequencing was carried out with an Illumina HiSeq 4000. The TCR beta-chain CDR3 region of each patient was profiled by high-throughput sequencing. In the authors' own workflow: The researchers built a classifier to tell apart papillary thyroid cancer patients with distant metastasis, based on CDR3 differences among clinicopathological groups. Repertoire diversity was assessed with the Shannon index, and tumor-blood repertoire similarity with the Morisita-Horn index. TCRdb reran the public reads through fastp at Q25 and MiXCR, keeping productive beta chains. The V and J calls follow TCRdb's processing rather than the paper's. Recorded for this sample are about 40,000 clones; about 15% of them occurred a single time. In total, the top ten clones hold 3.5% to 4% of the sample.

No patient had received any treatment before thyroid surgery. Using T-cell receptor beta sequencing, the study looked back at clinical samples from patients collected from the early 2010s to the late 2010s. In this chain, TRBV11-2 is recombined with TRBJ2-2; too little of a D gene remains to name it. This sequence was found in a female donor with papillary thyroid cancer or a benign thyroid nodule (not recorded which). Some clones in this sample may be carry-over from other donors' samples. Sequenced material: blood. CDR3 region: CASSPGLTNTVELFF. The nucleotide sequence reads TGTGCCAGCAGCCCCGGTCTAACAAACACCGTTGAGCTGTTTTTT.